These 9 T cell receptor beta chains were all obtained from the same sample, sequenced in a study of T cell responses to AZD1222 COVID-19 vaccine. Sequencing was performed with immunoSEQ multiplex PCR; in TCRdb, only in-frame clones are kept and a portion is missing. The data contain a few hundred thousand clones, 85% to 95% of them singletons. The sample was peripheral blood, taken on day 0 of AZD1222 vaccination. Every receptor here comes from an adult in good health.

This sequence joins TRBV15 and TRBJ1-5; tentative D call: TRBD1 (6 bases). Germline V lookup: CDR1 LNHNV, CDR2 YYDKDF (reference sequence). The CDR3 length is 18 residues. The V and J ends lost 3 bases and 4 bases respectively, with 22 bases between them. CDR3 residues: CATSSVGGDGQFNQPQHF. For the CDR3, the DNA is TGTGCCACCAGCAGCGTTGGGGGGGATGGACAGTTTAATCAGCCCCAGCATTTT.

The V call is TRBV6-2 or TRBV6-3, the J call TRBJ1-1; 9 positions match TRBD1. V was pared by 6 bases and J by 4 bases, with 15 bases of the junction left unmatched. Per germline, CDR1 MNHEY and CDR2 SVGEGT. The CDR3 is made up of 17 amino acids. Written as DNA, the CDR3 is TGTGCCAGCAGCCAACTGACCGGGACAGGGATCGGCACTGAAGCTTTCTTT. Translating gives CASSQLTGTGIGTEAFF.

The chain uses TRBV5-4 and TRBJ1-6, with TRBD1 as a possible D gene (5 bases). The CDR3 is 14 residues long. The V end was cut by 0 bases, the J end by 7 bases, with 8 bases between. Germline loops: CDR1 SGHNT, CDR2 YYREEE (reference sequence). Here the CDR3 reads CASSLDRTNSPLHF. The CDR3 DNA reads as TGTGCCAGCAGCTTGGACAGGACAAATTCACCCCTCCACTTT.

The V call is TRBV6-5, the J call TRBJ2-1; the match to TRBD2 covers 10 bases. The CDR3 is 15 amino acids. V shed 6 bases, J shed 5 bases, and the junction held 7 bases outside the gene matches. The germline V gene has CDR1 MNHEY and CDR2 SVGAGI. As DNA, the CDR3 is TGTGCCAGCAGGCATAGCGGGGGGCCCAACAATGAGCAGTTCTTC. This codes for CASRHSGGPNNEQFF.

The CDR3 sequence is CASSYETDYGYTF. The CDR3 nucleotides are TGTGCCAGCAGTTACGAGACCGACTATGGCTACACCTTC. This sequence joins TRBV6-5 and TRBJ1-2; D gene uncertain. The ends were cut back, 2 bases at V and 3 bases at J, with 7 bases in the middle. This CDR3 has 13 amino acids. The V gene's germline CDR1 is MNHEY and CDR2 SVGAGI.

This chain uses TRBV28 with TRBJ1-4; the D is unclear. Germline lookup yields CDR1 MDHEN and CDR2 SYDVKM. Deletions cut 5 bases from V and 4 bases from J, with 17 bases between. The CDR3 consists of 16 residues. CDR3 sequence reads: CASSPPPGLINEKLFF. The DNA for the CDR3 is TGTGCCAGCAGTCCTCCCCCCGGTCTTATTAATGAAAAACTGTTTTTT.

The rearrangement links TRBV11-2 to TRBJ2-7; D is undetermined. The CDR3 has 11 amino acids. Germline V gene lookup returns CDR1 SGHAT and CDR2 FQNNGV. V was trimmed by 5 bases and J by 2 bases, leaving 4 bases between them. The CDR3 is CASSAAYEQYF. CDR3 DNA: TGTGCCAGCAGCGCGGCCTACGAGCAGTACTTC. The full variable domain, rest sourced from reference TRBV11-2 and TRBJ2-7, is EAGVAQSPRYKIIEKRQSVAFWCNPISGHATLYWYQQILGQGPKLLIQFQNNGVVDDSQLPKDRFSAERLKGVDSTLKIQPAKLEDSAVYLCASSAAYEQYFGPGTRLTVT.

This clone was seen only a few times. The V call is TRBV25-1, the J call TRBJ2-7; TRBD2 agrees at 13 bases. CDR1 is MGHDK and CDR2 is SYGVNS in the germline V gene. Losses at the gene ends were 5 bases for V and 5 bases for J; bases not matched to a gene: 15. The length of the CDR3 is 18 residues. The CDR3 DNA reads TGTGCCAGCAGTCTCACCTTCCCGACTAGCGGGAGGATCCACGAGCAGTACTTC. As protein: CASSLTFPTSGRIHEQYF.

The rearrangement uses TRBV19 and TRBJ1-1; TRBD1 agrees at 8 bases. CDR3 size: 14 residues. J lost 0 bases, V lost 10 bases, and 7 bases had no gene match. Germline values: CDR1 LNHDA, CDR2 SQIVND (reference sequence). The CDR3 bases are TGTGCCACCCGGACAGGGACGTTGAACACTGAAGCTTTCTTT. Amino acid sequence: CATRTGTLNTEAFF.